A single sample gave rise to the 18 T cell receptor beta chains below, sequenced in a study of T-cell reconstitution after alpha-beta-depleted transplantation in children. This sample's TCRbeta library carried unique molecular identifier barcodes. TCRdb redid the calling of the PCR reads with MiXCR, one entry per CDR3 protein. This repertoire shows about 600,000 distinct CDR3 sequences, more than 20% found once; its top ten account for around 14%. The sequenced sample was PBMCs, mostly from graft donor cells, obtained 360 days after TCRalphabeta/CD19-depleted stem cell transplant. The receptors originated from a boy under three years old who had a stem cell transplant for acute myeloid leukemia, so the T cells may come from the graft donor.

There are many counts of this clonotype. The genes are TRBV20-1 and TRBJ2-5; 7 bases line up with TRBD1. V lost 2 bases and J lost 5; bases outside the gene matches: 11. CDR3 length equals 15 residues. Germline assignment: CDR1 DFQATT and CDR2 SNEGSKA (reference sequence). CDR3 coding DNA: TGCAGTGCTAGAATCGGATACAGGGGCCTTGAGACCCAGTACTTC. It yields the protein CSARIGYRGLETQYF.

This clonotype has ten or more counts. The genes are TRBV7-9 and TRBJ2-1; 10 nucleotides match TRBD2. Germline lookup yields CDR1 SEHNR and CDR2 FQNEAQ (reference sequence). The trim removed 5 bases at V and 4 bases at J, leaving 11 bases unmatched. There are 17 residues in the CDR3. CDR3 sequence (DNA): TGTGCCAGCAGCAAACCACTAGCGGGGCCAACTTACAATGAGCAGTTCTTC. Protein: CASSKPLAGPTYNEQFF.

The table lists this clonotype with many counts. The chain couples TRBV3-1 to TRBJ2-3; TRBD2 matches 12 bases. The germline V gene has CDR1 LGHDT and CDR2 YNNKEL (reference sequence). V trimming: 4 bases; J trimming: 4 bases; junction bases outside the gene matches: 6. There are 16 residues in the CDR3. CDR3 loop: CASSPTSGGPPDTQYF. The CDR3 bases are TGTGCCAGCAGCCCTACTAGCGGGGGGCCCCCAGATACGCAGTATTTT.

The chain uses TRBV7-2 and TRBJ2-3; 8 bases align to TRBD2. CDR1 is SGHTA, CDR2 FQGNSA, per germline. The CDR3 consists of 16 residues. Germline trimming cut 5 bases from V and 0 bases from J; bases unmatched to any gene: 7. CDR3 amino acids: CASSMRRGGSTDTQYF. The CDR3 nucleotides are TGTGCCAGCAGCATGCGACGGGGGGGTAGCACAGATACGCAGTATTTT.

The sample holds a few counts of this clonotype. The J gene is TRBJ2-1, the V gene TRBV20-1; 11 bases line up with TRBD2. V lost 3 bases and J lost 3; bases outside the gene matches: 4. The germline CDR1 and CDR2 sequences are DFQATT and SNEGSKA (reference sequence). The CDR3 consists of 15 residues. The DNA of the CDR3 is TGCAGTGCTAGCCGGACTAGCGGGTTCTACAATGAGCAGTTCTTC. As protein: CSASRTSGFYNEQFF.

This clonotype has more than one count but fewer than ten. DNA for the CDR3: TGTGCCAGCAGGGGACTAGCTTACAATGAGCAGTTCTTC. As protein: CASRGLAYNEQFF. The genes are TRBV3-1 and TRBJ2-1; 9 bases match TRBD2. CDR1 and CDR2 (germline): LGHDT, YNNKEL (reference sequence). J gave up 4 bases and V 6 bases, and 1 base lay outside the gene matches. The CDR3 is 13 amino acids.

This clonotype has a count of ten or more. The V call is TRBV28, the J call TRBJ2-7, with 11 bases identical to TRBD2. In germline, CDR1 is MDHEN, CDR2 SYDVKM. V lost 6 bases, J lost 2 bases, and 9 bases stayed unmatched. This CDR3 has 16 residues. The CDR3 nucleotides are TGTGCCAGCAGGCTTCTACTAGCGGGGGTGCCCTACGAGCAGTACTTC. Amino acid sequence: CASRLLLAGVPYEQYF.

The chain uses TRBV4-3 and TRBJ2-1; D gene unclear. V lost 3 bases and J 3 bases, leaving 6 bases between the germline ends. The CDR3 consists of 13 residues. The V gene's germline CDR1 is LGHNA and CDR2 YSLEER. This CDR3 reads CASSQGNYNEQFF. CDR3 bases: TGCGCCAGCAGCCAGGGGAACTACAATGAGCAGTTCTTC.

This clonotype has only a few counts. The chain couples TRBV14 to TRBJ1-5; TRBD1 is a possible D gene (5 bases). The CDR3 is 14 amino acids. The ends were cut back, 3 bases at V and 5 bases at J, with 11 bases in the middle. Germline CDR1 and CDR2: SGHDN and FVKESK. CDR3: CASSQGGIDQPQHF. CDR3 nucleotide sequence: TGTGCCAGCAGCCAGGGGGGGATCGATCAGCCCCAGCATTTT.

This clonotype has at least ten counts. The chain couples TRBV29-1 to TRBJ1-1, with a possible D match to TRBD1 (5 bases). Germline lookup yields CDR1 SQVTM and CDR2 ANQGSEA. CDR3 size: 13 residues. The V gene lost 7 bases and the J gene lost 3 bases, with 15 bases spanning the gap. The CDR3 DNA follows: TGCAGCGCTGGGGGGGGATTGGACACTGAAGCTTTCTTT. Translation: CSAGGGLDTEAFF.

The chain couples TRBV6-2 or TRBV6-3 to TRBJ2-7; TRBD2 might be the D (6 bases). The CDR3 extends over 14 amino acids. Trimming cost V 3 bases and J 3 bases, with 12 bases left between them. Germline V CDR1 and CDR2: MNHEY, SVGEGT. The CDR3, as DNA: TGTGCCAGCAGTTATAGTGCCGGGAGCTACGAGCAGTACTTC. Translation: CASSYSAGSYEQYF.

This clonotype was picked up many times. The chain links TRBV5-1 to TRBJ2-5, with D maybe TRBD1 (6 bases). The CDR3 runs 13 residues. The V end was cut by 2 bases, the J end by 4 bases, with 9 bases between. CDR1 is SGHRS, CDR2 YFSETQ, per germline. In DNA, the CDR3 is TGCGCCAGCAGCTTCCTACAGGGAGAGACCCAGTACTTC. Translated, it gives CASSFLQGETQYF.

The chain joins TRBV6-1 to TRBJ1-5, with D hard to call. CDR1 and CDR2 (germline): MNHNS, SASEGT. V shed 2 bases and J shed 2 bases, with 4 bases lying between them. The CDR3 totals 13 residues. The CDR3 DNA sequence: TGTGCCAGCAGTGAAAGCGGCAATCAGCCCCAGCATTTT. It yields the protein CASSESGNQPQHF.

The rearrangement links TRBV6-1 to TRBJ1-5; 7 positions agree with TRBD1. This CDR3 is 15 amino acids long. The J segment lost 0 bases and the V segment lost 7 bases, leaving 6 bases of the junction unmatched. Germline CDR1 is MNHNS and CDR2 is SASEGT. The CDR3 DNA follows: TGTGCCAGCAAGACAGGGCCATATAGCAATCAGCCCCAGCATTTT. Amino acids: CASKTGPYSNQPQHF.

This clonotype came up many times. CDR3 sequence: CASGTGNTEAFF. The CDR3 bases are TGTGCCAGCGGAACCGGGAACACTGAAGCTTTCTTT. The chain joins TRBV7-9 to TRBJ1-1; D is ambiguous. Germline lookup yields CDR1 SEHNR and CDR2 FQNEAQ (reference sequence). The CDR3 is 12 residues long. The V gene lost 8 bases and the J gene lost 1 base, with 8 bases spanning the gap.

This clonotype was detected ten times or more. The chain carries TRBV12-3 or TRBV12-4 and TRBJ1-2; D is unresolved. Deletions cut 10 bases from V and 4 bases from J, with 16 bases between. This CDR3 has 13 residues. The CDR3 region has the DNA TGTGCCACCAGGACGGGCGGGTCCTATGGCTACACCTTC. Translated: CATRTGGSYGYTF.

V gene TRBV6-1 combines with J gene TRBJ1-2, with D uncertain. This CDR3 has 13 residues. Germline values: CDR1 MNHNS, CDR2 SASEGT. Trimming removed 6 bases from V and 0 bases from J, with 8 bases in between. CDR3 loop: CASRPGANYGYTF. In DNA, the CDR3 is TGTGCCAGCAGACCGGGTGCTAACTATGGCTACACCTTC.

V is TRBV6-9 and J is TRBJ1-4; D gene ambiguous. Germline V lookup: CDR1 MNHGY, CDR2 SVAAGI. The CDR3 loop spans 12 amino acids. Trimming removed 0 bases at V and 6 bases at J, with 2 bases between. The CDR3 region has the DNA TGTGCCAGCAGTTATTCGGATGAAAAACTGTTTTTT. This translates into CASSYSDEKLFF.